This TCR beta chain comes out of a study of cytomegalovirus exposure and HLA in healthy donors. Primers included in the PCR were 60 Vbeta and 13 Jbeta primers. Sequenced by immunoSEQ multiplex PCR; TCRdb stores in-frame clones only, minus some. The profile shows about 130,000 clones, approximately 87% of them singletons. This clone was seen only a few times. Its target is unknown. Study results and limitations: Later genetic work tied a missense DCLRE1C variant to beta-chain V and J trimming. Clonal expansion, a later analysis showed, was greater in HLA-associated TCR beta chains than in equally common others.

Sequences were obtained from PBMCs. This TCR was sampled from a man aged 18-30 years in good health and CMV-seropositive.

Written as DNA, the CDR3 is TGTGCCAGCAGCTACCGGACAGTGAACACTGAAGCTTTCTTT. It codes for CASSYRTVNTEAFF. The chain uses TRBV5-6 and TRBJ1-1; tentatively, D is TRBD1 (6 bases). This CDR3 spans 14 amino acids. The germline V gene has CDR1 SGHDT and CDR2 YYEEEE. Trimming took 3 bases from V and 0 from J, leaving 9 bases between them.